This TCR beta chain emerged from a study of cytomegalovirus exposure and HLA in healthy donors. Germline V gives CDR1 LGHNT, CDR2 FRNRAP. The V gene lost 5 bases and the J gene lost 5 bases, with 13 bases spanning the gap. The CDR3 loop spans 14 amino acids. The PCR had 60 Vbeta and 13 Jbeta primers. Sequencing was performed with immunoSEQ multiplex PCR; in TCRdb, only in-frame clones are kept and a portion is missing. This sample yields 150,000 to 200,000 clones, of which around 82% are seen a single time; approximately 0.25% belongs to the top ten. The receptor was isolated from a boy between 10 and 17 years old in good health and CMV-seronegative. The chain joins TRBV12-5 to TRBJ1-5; a weak D match, TRBD1 (6 bases). Material for sequencing was PBMCs. The CDR3 reads CASGLGDRYQPQHF. The CDR3 nucleotides are TGTGCTAGTGGTCTCGGTGACAGGTATCAGCCCCAGCATTTT.